The 8 T cell receptor beta chains in this list originate from one sample, sequenced in a study of cytomegalovirus exposure and HLA in healthy donors. PCR employed 60 Vbeta and 13 Jbeta primers. Libraries were prepared by immunoSEQ multiplex PCR; TCRdb keeps only in-frame clonotypes and omits some of them. This table has about 170,000 clones, 65% to 90% appearing once. Sequenced sample: PBMCs. The receptors originated from a male donor in good health and CMV-seronegative.

The chain combines TRBV5-1 with TRBJ1-1, with D tentatively TRBD1 (6 bases). The CDR3 sequence is 15 residues long. Between the trimmed V and J ends, which lost 4 bases and 4 bases, there was a span of 17 bases. The germline V gene encodes CDR1 SGHRS and CDR2 YFSETQ. The CDR3 DNA sequence: TGCGCCAGCAGCCCCGAGCCACAGGGCGGCACTGAAGCTTTCTTT. Protein: CASSPEPQGGTEAFF.

The V gene is TRBV30, the J gene TRBJ2-7; TRBD1 agrees at 9 bases. V shed 1 base, J shed 7 bases, and the junction held 8 bases outside the gene matches. CDR3 length equals 14 residues. The V gene's germline CDR1 is GTSNPN and CDR2 SVGIG (reference sequence). The CDR3 loop reads CAWSGGQGFREQYF. The CDR3 region has the DNA TGTGCCTGGAGTGGGGGACAGGGATTTAGGGAGCAGTACTTC.

This chain joins TRBV27 and TRBJ1-4, with 8 bases lining up with TRBD1. V was clipped by 4 bases and J by 0 bases; unmatched bases: 4. Per the germline V gene, CDR1 is MNHEY and CDR2 is SMNVEV (reference sequence). The CDR3 runs 16 residues. The CDR3 protein is CASSSRQGPTNEKLFF. In DNA, the CDR3 is TGTGCCAGCAGTTCCAGACAGGGGCCAACTAATGAAAAACTGTTTTTT.

The chain carries TRBV5-1 and TRBJ2-3; D might be TRBD1 (6 bases). CDR1 and CDR2 (germline): SGHRS, YFSETQ. Trimming removed 3 bases at V and 1 base at J, with 12 bases between. This CDR3 spans 15 amino acids. The CDR3 DNA reads as TGCGCCAGCAGCTGGACAGACCCACGCACAGATACGCAGTATTTT. This encodes CASSWTDPRTDTQYF.

The chain is built from TRBV7-8 and TRBJ2-1; the match to TRBD2 covers 11 bases. From germline, CDR1 is SGHVS and CDR2 FQNEAQ. The V and J ends lost 0 bases and 9 bases, in that order; junction bases with no gene match: 7. This CDR3 contains 16 residues. CDR3 sequence (DNA): TGTGCCAGCAGCTTAGCGCGTAGCGGGGGGGCCGTTGAGCAGTTCTTC. This sequence encodes CASSLARSGGAVEQFF.

Only a few counts were recorded for this clone. The chain is built from TRBV2 and TRBJ2-6; D unclear. CDR1 is SNHLY, CDR2 FYNNEI, per germline. V was trimmed by 6 bases and J by 0 bases, leaving 9 bases between them. CDR3 length equals 15 residues. Written as DNA, the CDR3 is TGTGCCAGCAGAACTCGGAGCTCTGGGGCCAACGTCCTGACTTTC. It is translated as CASRTRSSGANVLTF.

The gene calls are TRBV11-2 and TRBJ2-4; D gene ambiguous. Trimming took 5 bases from V and 0 from J, leaving 8 bases between them. Per germline, CDR1 SGHAT and CDR2 FQNNGV. The CDR3 contains 14 residues. CDR3 in DNA: TGTGCCAGCAGCGATAGTCTAGCCAAAAACATTCAGTACTTC. Its translation: CASSDSLAKNIQYF.

This clone was picked up one time. V gene TRBV7-9 combines with J gene TRBJ1-5; no clear D. The germline V gene encodes CDR1 SEHNR and CDR2 FQNEAQ (reference sequence). Trimming pared 2 bases from V and 4 bases from J, leaving 15 bases between. This CDR3 comprises 16 residues. Here the CDR3 reads CASSLISGSGNQPQHF. CDR3 sequence (DNA): TGTGCCAGCAGCTTAATCTCGGGCTCGGGGAATCAGCCCCAGCATTTT.